Included here is one T cell receptor (beta chain) sequence, with context. This sample was taken from a study of T cell changes during pregnancy in multiple sclerosis. The assay was immunoSEQ multiplex PCR, and TCRdb's table has in-frame clones only and misses some. The sample has 84,000 or so clones; about 94% are singletons. V shed 3 bases and J 4 bases; nucleotides not matched to a gene: 3. The CDR3 contains 15 residues. Germline lookup yields CDR1 SQVTM and CDR2 ANQGSEA. The chain uses TRBV29-1 and TRBJ2-1, with 13 bases lining up with TRBD2. Sequenced here: peripheral blood, sampled in the third trimester of pregnancy. This sequence was found in a female donor with multiple sclerosis, enrolled in a pregnancy study. The CDR3 region is CSVEEGLAGYNEQFF. The CDR3 DNA reads as TGCAGCGTTGAGGAGGGACTAGCGGGGTACAATGAGCAGTTCTTC.